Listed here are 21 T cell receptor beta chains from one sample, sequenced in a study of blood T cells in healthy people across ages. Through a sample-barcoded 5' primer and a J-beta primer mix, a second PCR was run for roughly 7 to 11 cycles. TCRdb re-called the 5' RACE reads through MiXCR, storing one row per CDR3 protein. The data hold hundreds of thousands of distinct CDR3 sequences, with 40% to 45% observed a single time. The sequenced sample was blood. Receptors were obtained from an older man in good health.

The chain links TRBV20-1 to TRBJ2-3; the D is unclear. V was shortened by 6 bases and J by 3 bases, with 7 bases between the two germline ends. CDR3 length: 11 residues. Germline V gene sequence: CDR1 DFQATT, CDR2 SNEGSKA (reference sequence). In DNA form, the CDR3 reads TGCAGTGCCTTGAAAACAGATACGCAGTATTTT. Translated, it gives CSALKTDTQYF.

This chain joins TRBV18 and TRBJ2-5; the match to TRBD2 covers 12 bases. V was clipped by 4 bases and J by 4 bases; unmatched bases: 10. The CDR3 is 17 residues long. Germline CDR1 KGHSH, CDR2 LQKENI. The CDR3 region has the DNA TGTGCCAGCTCACGAACCGTGACTAGCGGGAGTACAGAGACCCAGTACTTC. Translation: CASSRTVTSGSTETQYF. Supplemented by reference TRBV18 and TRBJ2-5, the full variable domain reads NAGVMQNPRHLVRRRGQEARLRCSPMKGHSHVYWYRQLPEEGLKFMVYLQKENIIDESGMPKERFSAEFPKEGPSILRIQQVVRGDSAAYFCASSRTVTSGSTETQYFGPGTRLLVL.

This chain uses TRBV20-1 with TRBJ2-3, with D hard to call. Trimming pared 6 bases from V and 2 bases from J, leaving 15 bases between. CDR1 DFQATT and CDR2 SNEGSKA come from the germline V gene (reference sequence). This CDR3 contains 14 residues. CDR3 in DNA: TGCAGTGCCCCCGGGCAGTTTGTCACAGATACGCAGTATTTT. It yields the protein CSAPGQFVTDTQYF.

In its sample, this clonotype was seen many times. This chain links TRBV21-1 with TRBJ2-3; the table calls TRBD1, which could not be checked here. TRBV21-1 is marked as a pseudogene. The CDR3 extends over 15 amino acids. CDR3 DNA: TGTGCCAGCTTCCCGACCCTACGACGGGCAGATACGCAGTATTTT. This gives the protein CASFPTLRRADTQYF.

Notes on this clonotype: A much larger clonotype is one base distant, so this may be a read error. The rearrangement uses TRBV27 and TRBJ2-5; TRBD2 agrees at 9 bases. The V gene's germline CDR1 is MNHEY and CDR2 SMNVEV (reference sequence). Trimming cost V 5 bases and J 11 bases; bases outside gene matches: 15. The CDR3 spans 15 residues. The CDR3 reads CASSPSGRNYNEQYF. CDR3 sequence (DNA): TGTGCCAGCAGTCCCAGCGGGAGGAACTACAATGAGCAGTACTTC.

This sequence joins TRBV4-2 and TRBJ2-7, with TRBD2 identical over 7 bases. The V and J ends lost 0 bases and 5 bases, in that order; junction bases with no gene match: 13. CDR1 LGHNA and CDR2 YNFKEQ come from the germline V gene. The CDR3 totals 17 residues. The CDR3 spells CASSQEGASGGVHEQYF. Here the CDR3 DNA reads TGTGCCAGCAGCCAAGAAGGGGCTTCGGGGGGAGTACACGAGCAGTACTTC.

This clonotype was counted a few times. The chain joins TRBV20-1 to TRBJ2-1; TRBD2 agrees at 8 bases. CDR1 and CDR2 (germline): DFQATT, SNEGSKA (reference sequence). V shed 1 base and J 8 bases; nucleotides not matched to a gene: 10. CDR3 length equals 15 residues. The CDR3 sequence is CSARGPGGPGHEQFF. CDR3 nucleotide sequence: TGCAGTGCTAGAGGCCCGGGAGGGCCGGGCCATGAGCAGTTCTTC.

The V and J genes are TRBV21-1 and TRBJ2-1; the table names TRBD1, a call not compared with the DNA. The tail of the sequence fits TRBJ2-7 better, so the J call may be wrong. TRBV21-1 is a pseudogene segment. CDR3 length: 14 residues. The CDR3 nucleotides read TGTGCCAGCAGCGAGCAGGGGATTTACAATGAGCAGTACTTC. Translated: CASSEQGIYNEQYF.

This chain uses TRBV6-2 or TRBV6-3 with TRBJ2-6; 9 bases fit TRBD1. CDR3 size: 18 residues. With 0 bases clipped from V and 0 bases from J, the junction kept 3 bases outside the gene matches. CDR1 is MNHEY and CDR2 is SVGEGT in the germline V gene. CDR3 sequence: CASSYSGQGLSGANVLTF. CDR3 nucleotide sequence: TGTGCCAGCAGTTACTCGGGACAGGGTCTCTCTGGGGCCAACGTCCTGACTTTC.

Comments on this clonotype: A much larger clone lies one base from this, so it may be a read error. The CDR3 coding sequence is TGTGCCAGCAGCCTAGACAGACTAAAAGAGACCCAGTTCTTC. This sequence encodes CASSLDRLKETQFF. The chain couples TRBV11-2 to TRBJ2-1, with D perhaps matching TRBD1 or TRBD2 (5 bases each). Germline V gene data show CDR1 as SGHAT and CDR2 as FQNNGV. This CDR3 comprises 14 residues.

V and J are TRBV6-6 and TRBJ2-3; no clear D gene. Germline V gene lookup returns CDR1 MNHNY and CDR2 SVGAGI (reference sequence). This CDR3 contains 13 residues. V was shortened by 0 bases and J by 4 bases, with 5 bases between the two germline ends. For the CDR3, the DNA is TGTGCCAGCAGTTACTCGACCGCAGATACGCAGTATTTT. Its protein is CASSYSTADTQYF.

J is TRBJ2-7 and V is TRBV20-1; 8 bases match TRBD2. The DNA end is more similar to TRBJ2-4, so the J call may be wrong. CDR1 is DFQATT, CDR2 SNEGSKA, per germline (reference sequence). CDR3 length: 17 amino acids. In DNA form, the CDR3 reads TGCAGTGCTAGCGACTCCGGAACAGCGGGAGACCTTAACATTCAGTACTTC. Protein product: CSASDSGTAGDLNIQYF.

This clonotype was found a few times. This CDR3 reads CASSRHLTTNRYNEQFF. The CDR3 DNA reads TGTGCCAGCAGCCGCCATCTGACCACAAACCGCTACAATGAGCAGTTCTTC. This chain links TRBV4-2 with TRBJ2-1, with no clear D. Trimming took off 4 bases at V and 3 bases at J, with 19 bases between the two ends. The germline V gene encodes CDR1 LGHNA and CDR2 YNFKEQ. The CDR3 sequence is 17 residues long.

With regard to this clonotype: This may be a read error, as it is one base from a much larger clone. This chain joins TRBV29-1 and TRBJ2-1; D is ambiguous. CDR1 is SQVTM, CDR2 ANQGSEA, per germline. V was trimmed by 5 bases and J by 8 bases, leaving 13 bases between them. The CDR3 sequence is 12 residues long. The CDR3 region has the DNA TGCAGCGTTTTGTCAGCGTACGATGAGCAGTTCTTC. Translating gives CSVLSAYDEQFF.

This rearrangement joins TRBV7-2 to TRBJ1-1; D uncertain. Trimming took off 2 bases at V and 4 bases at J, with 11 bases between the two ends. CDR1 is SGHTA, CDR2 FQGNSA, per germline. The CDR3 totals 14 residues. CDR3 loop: CASSLMREATEAFF. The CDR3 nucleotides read TGTGCCAGCAGCTTAATGAGAGAGGCCACTGAAGCTTTCTTT. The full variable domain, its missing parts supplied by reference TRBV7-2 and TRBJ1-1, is GAGVSQSPSNKVTEKGKDVELRCDPISGHTALYWYRQSLGQGLEFLIYFQGNSAPDKSGLPSDRFSAERTGGSVSTLTIQRTQQEDSAVYLCASSLMREATEAFFGQGTRLTVV.

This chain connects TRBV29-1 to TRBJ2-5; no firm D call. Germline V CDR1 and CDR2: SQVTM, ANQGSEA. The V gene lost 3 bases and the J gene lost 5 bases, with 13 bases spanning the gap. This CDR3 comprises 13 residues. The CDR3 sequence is CSVEIGVGETQYF. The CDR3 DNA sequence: TGCAGCGTTGAGATTGGGGTCGGGGAGACCCAGTACTTC.

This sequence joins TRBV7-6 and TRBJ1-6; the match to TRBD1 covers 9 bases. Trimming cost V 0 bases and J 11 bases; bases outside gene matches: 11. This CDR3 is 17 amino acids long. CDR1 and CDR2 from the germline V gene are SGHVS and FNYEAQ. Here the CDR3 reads CASSLAEDGTGKPPLHF. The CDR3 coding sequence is TGTGCCAGCAGCTTAGCCGAGGACGGGACAGGGAAACCACCCCTCCACTTT.

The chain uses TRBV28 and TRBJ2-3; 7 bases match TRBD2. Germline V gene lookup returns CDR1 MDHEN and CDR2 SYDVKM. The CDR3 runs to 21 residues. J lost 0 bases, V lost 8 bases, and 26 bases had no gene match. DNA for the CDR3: TGTGCCAGCCCCGCGCAGATGACTAGCCAGCTGCCCATACCTAGCACAGATACGCAGTATTTT. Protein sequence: CASPAQMTSQLPIPSTDTQYF.

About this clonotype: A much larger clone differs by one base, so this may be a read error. Here the CDR3 DNA reads TGTGCCAGCAACCAAACCAGGGGGTTGTCCTACGAGCAGTACTTC. Translation: CASNQTRGLSYEQYF. The chain recombines TRBV11-1 with TRBJ2-7; 7 nucleotides match TRBD1. The CDR3 is made up of 15 amino acids. In germline, CDR1 is SGHAT, CDR2 FQDESV (reference sequence). The ends lost 7 bases at V and 1 base at J; junction bases unmatched: 10.

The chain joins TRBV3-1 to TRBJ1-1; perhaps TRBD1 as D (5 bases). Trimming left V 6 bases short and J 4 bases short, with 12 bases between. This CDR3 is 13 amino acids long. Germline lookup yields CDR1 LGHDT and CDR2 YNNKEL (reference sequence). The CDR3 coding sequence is TGTGCCAGCAGTCGGGACCTAACCACTGAAGCTTTCTTT. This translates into CASSRDLTTEAFF.

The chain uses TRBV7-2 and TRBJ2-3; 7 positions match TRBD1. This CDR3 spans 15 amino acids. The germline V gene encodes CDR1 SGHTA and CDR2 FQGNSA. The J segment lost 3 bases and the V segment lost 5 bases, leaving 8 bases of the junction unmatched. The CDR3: CASSLGTVDTDTQYF. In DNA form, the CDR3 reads TGTGCCAGCAGCCTGGGGACAGTTGATACAGATACGCAGTATTTT.